This TCR beta chain appears in the sequencing data of a study of blood T cell repertoires in COVID-19. This table comes from immunoSEQ multiplex PCR, and its TCRdb copy is limited to in-frame clones, with some not included. The repertoire holds 200,000 to 250,000 clones, with roughly 80% as singletons. Trimming took off 2 bases at V and 1 base at J, with 5 bases between the two ends. The CDR3 contains 13 residues. The sequencing input was peripheral blood. The chain recombines TRBV12-3 or TRBV12-4 with TRBJ1-1, with D hard to call. The receptor comes from a woman aged 80 or over with COVID-19, enrolled during active disease. DNA of the CDR3: TGTGCCAGCAGTTTATTCGGGAACACTGAAGCTTTCTTT. It encodes CASSLFGNTEAFF.